This TCR beta chain derives from a study of CD4+ T cells in melanoma. This clone was detected a few times. Its antigen is as yet unknown. V was clipped by 4 bases and J by 0 bases; unmatched bases: 7. The CDR3 is 15 residues long. In germline, CDR1 is SGDLS, CDR2 YYNGEE. Study-level points and caveats: CD8+ T cell, macrophage and B cell function reportedly correlated with neoantigen-specific CD4+ T cells. Reportedly, melanoma neoantigen-specific CD4+ T cells showed varied differentiation states.

The repertoire was sequenced with immunoSEQ multiplex PCR; TCRdb's copy has only in-frame clones and lacks some. The table has about 55,000 clones, over 60% seen once. Sequenced input: tumor tissue. V gene TRBV9 combines with J gene TRBJ2-7; 7 bases match TRBD1. The TCR was taken from a human donor with melanoma. CDR3 loop: CASSTEGASSYEQYF. CDR3 nucleotide sequence: TGTGCCAGCAGCACCGAGGGGGCCAGCTCCTACGAGCAGTACTTC.